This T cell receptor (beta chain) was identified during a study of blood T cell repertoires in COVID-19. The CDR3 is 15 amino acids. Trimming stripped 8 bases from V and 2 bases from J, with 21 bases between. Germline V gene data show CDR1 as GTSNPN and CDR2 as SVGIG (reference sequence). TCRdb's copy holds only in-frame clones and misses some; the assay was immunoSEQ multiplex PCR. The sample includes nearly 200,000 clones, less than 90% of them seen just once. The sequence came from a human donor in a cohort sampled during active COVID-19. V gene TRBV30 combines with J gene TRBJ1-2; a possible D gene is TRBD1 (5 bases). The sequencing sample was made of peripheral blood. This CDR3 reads CAGTHLGGINYGYTF. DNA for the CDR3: TGTGCCGGGACCCACCTTGGGGGGATCAACTATGGCTACACCTTC. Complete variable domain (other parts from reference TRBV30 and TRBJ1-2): SQTIHQWPATLVQPVGSPLSLECTVEGTSNPNLYWYRQAAGRGLQLLFYSVGIGQISSEVPQNLSASRPQDRQFILSSKKLLLSDSGFYLCAGTHLGGINYGYTFGSGTRLTVV.